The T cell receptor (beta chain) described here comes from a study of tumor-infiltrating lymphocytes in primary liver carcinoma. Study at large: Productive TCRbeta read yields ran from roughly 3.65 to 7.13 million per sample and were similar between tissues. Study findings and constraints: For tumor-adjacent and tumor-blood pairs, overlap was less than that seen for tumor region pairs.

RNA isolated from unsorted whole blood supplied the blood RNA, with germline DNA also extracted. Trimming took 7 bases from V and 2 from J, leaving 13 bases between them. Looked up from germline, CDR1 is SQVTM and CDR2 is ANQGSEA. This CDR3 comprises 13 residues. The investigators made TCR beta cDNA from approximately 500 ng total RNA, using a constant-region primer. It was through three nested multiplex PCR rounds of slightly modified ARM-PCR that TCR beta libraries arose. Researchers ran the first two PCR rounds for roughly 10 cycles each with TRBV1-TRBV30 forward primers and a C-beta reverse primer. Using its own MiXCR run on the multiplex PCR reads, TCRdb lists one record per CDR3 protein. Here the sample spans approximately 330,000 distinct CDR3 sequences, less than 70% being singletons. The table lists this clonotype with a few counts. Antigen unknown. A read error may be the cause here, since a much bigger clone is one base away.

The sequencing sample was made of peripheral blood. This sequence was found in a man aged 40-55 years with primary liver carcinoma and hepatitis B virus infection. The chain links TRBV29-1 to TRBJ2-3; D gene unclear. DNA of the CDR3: TGCAGCGGCCGTAGCACTTACACAGATACGCAGTATTTT. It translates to CSGRSTYTDTQYF.